The entry below describes one T cell receptor (beta chain). Its matching antigen is unknown. TCR beta CDR3 regions were amplified from RNA transcripts. First-round RT-PCR employed HTBI primers, with a second-round multiplex PCR after it. TCRdb reprocessed the multiplex PCR reads with MiXCR, giving one entry per CDR3 protein. Of around 670,000 distinct CDR3 sequences in the sample, approximately 40% were seen once. These data are taken from a study of Graves' ophthalmopathy and Graves' hyperthyroidism. V lost 5 bases and J lost 6; bases outside the gene matches: 13. The CDR3 extends over 15 amino acids. CDR1 is SEHNR and CDR2 is FQNEAQ in the germline V gene (reference sequence). Overall study results and limits: The majority of expanded thyroid clonotypes above 0.001 frequency also occurred in blood.

The rearrangement uses TRBV7-9 and TRBJ2-7; TRBD1 aligns across 7 bases. The receptor comes from an adult man with Graves' ophthalmopathy. Specimen: peripheral blood. For the CDR3, the DNA is TGTGCCAGCAGCCCGAGGGGGACAGAGGCCCTCGAGCAGTACTTC. Its translation is CASSPRGTEALEQYF.